This T cell receptor (beta chain) emerged from a study of regulatory T cells in long-lasting Graves disease. Study-level results: Preferential use of TRBV28, TRBJ1-2 and TRBJ2-5 was seen in persistent disease.

Remarks on this clonotype: Antigen unknown. Since no conserved phenylalanine or tryptophan closes the CDR3, a read error is the likely cause.

The time point was: newly diagnosed GD, antithyroid drugs for less than 3 months. There was RNA extracted from PBMCs, and the TCR library was made from it. The germline CDR1 and CDR2 sequences are SGHRS and YFSETQ. The CDR3 extends over 14 amino acids. CDR3 regions were amplified by Arm-PCR using iRepertoire HTBI primers to build TCR beta libraries. MiXCR, applied by TCRdb to the multiplex PCR reads, yields one record per CDR3 protein. Among roughly 350,000 distinct CDR3 sequences, roughly a sixth were seen once, and the ten largest hold roughly 27%. The same sample was also studied in work on T cells in Graves' hyperthyroidism and ophthalmopathy.

The chain recombines TRBV5-1 with TRBJ2-5; 10 bases match TRBD1. Material: peripheral blood mononuclear cells (PBMCs), obtained at new diagnosis, from a patient treated with antithyroid drugs. The sequence derives from a man aged 40-50 years with Graves disease. This chain's CDR3 is CTSSSDRGLETQYL. CDR3 in DNA: TGCACCAGCAGCTCTGACAGGGGGCTGGAGACCCAGTACCTC.